One sample yielded the 28 T cell receptor beta chains listed below, sequenced in a study of regulatory T cells in long-lasting Graves disease. Time point reported: newly diagnosed GD, antithyroid drugs for less than 3 months. Making the TCR library involved RNA that had been extracted from PBMCs. Both iRepertoire HTBI primers and Arm-PCR of CDR3 regions were used to build the TCR beta libraries. Each CDR3 protein is one row after TCRdb ran MiXCR on the multiplex PCR reads. The table lists about 540,000 distinct CDR3 sequences, around an eighth of them singletons. A further study also used this sample, focusing on T cells in Graves' hyperthyroidism and ophthalmopathy.

The sequences come from peripheral blood mononuclear cells (PBMCs), collected at new diagnosis, from a patient treated with antithyroid drugs. The receptors were gathered from a man aged 30-40 years with Graves disease.

The chain is built from TRBV5-5 and TRBJ2-7; no clear D gene. From germline, CDR1 is SGHKS and CDR2 YYEKEE (reference sequence). There are 14 residues in the CDR3. Deletions cut 5 bases from V and 0 bases from J, with 12 bases between. The CDR3 nucleotides are TGTGCCAGCAGGCTCTGGACCGGCTCCTACGAGCAGTACTTC. This encodes CASRLWTGSYEQYF.

This clonotype was detected ten times or more. The CDR3 nucleotides are TGTGCCAGAATAAAGGGCCACGAGCAGTACTTC. Its translation: CARIKGHEQYF. The gene calls are TRBV2 and TRBJ2-7; D is unresolved. The CDR3 has 11 residues. CDR1 SNHLY and CDR2 FYNNEI come from the germline V gene. V dropped 9 bases and J dropped 5 bases, with 11 bases sitting between them.

This clonotype was detected many times. CDR3 residues: CASSFPPGGGPVDTQYF. The CDR3 DNA sequence: TGTGCCAGCAGCTTCCCCCCTGGGGGAGGGCCGGTAGATACGCAGTATTTT. J is TRBJ2-3 and V is TRBV7-2, with 7 positions matching TRBD2. CDR1 is SGHTA, CDR2 FQGNSA, per germline. Trimming removed 3 bases from V and 5 bases from J; junction bases left unmatched: 14. CDR3 length equals 17 residues.

This clonotype has more than one count but fewer than ten. It may be a read error: a sequence one base away is much more abundant. The chain has TRBV7-9 and TRBJ1-5, with a possible D match to TRBD1 (5 bases). CDR3 length equals 14 residues. CDR1 is SEHNR and CDR2 is FQNEAQ in the germline V gene (reference sequence). As DNA, the CDR3 is TGTGCCAACAGCTTGCCAGGGAACAATCAGCCCCAGCATTTT. This sequence encodes CANSLPGNNQPQHF.

The rearrangement links TRBV7-9 to TRBJ1-5; D is unresolved. Trimming cost V 5 bases and J 3 bases, with 14 bases left between them. The CDR3 is 15 residues long. Germline CDR1 is SEHNR and CDR2 is FQNEAQ (reference sequence). The CDR3 is CASSPPDGLNQPQHF. The CDR3 bases are TGTGCCAGCAGCCCACCCGACGGCCTCAATCAGCCCCAGCATTTT.

This chain joins TRBV19 and TRBJ1-4, with 8 bases lining up with TRBD1. This CDR3 has 15 residues. Germline V gene data show CDR1 as LNHDA and CDR2 as SQIVND (reference sequence). V was clipped by 5 bases and J by 4 bases; unmatched bases: 6. The CDR3 nucleotides are TGTGCCAGTAGTGGCCAGGGGGCCTATAATGAAAAACTGTTTTTT. It is translated as CASSGQGAYNEKLFF.

This clonotype was seen many times. The chain has TRBV12-5 and TRBJ1-2, with D possibly being TRBD1 (5 bases). CDR3 length: 17 residues. With 0 bases removed from V and 5 bases from J, the gap between germline ends came to 19 bases. The V gene's germline CDR1 is LGHNT and CDR2 FRNRAP. As DNA, the CDR3 is TGTGCTAGTGGTTTGGTTCTGGGGGGGGGTCCCCTATATGGCTACACCTTC. This translates into CASGLVLGGGPLYGYTF.

This clonotype came up a few times. A read error is possible here, since a much larger clone lies one base away. The rearrangement links TRBV3-1 to TRBJ2-7; D uncertain. Germline CDR1 is LGHDT and CDR2 is YNNKEL (reference sequence). V dropped 5 bases and J dropped 6 bases, with 14 bases sitting between them. This CDR3 is built from 13 residues. The CDR3 here is CASSSHRTGEQYF. As DNA, the CDR3 is TGTGCCAGCAGCTCCCACCGTACTGGCGAGCAGTACTTC.

Regarding this clonotype: A much larger clone differs by one base, so this may be a read error. The CDR3 sequence: CASRETGVATYEQYF. In DNA form, the CDR3 reads TGTGCCAGCAGAGAAACGGGGGTGGCGACCTACGAGCAGTACTTC. The V call is TRBV11-1, the J call TRBJ2-7, with a possible D match to TRBD2 (6 bases). Trimming took 6 bases from V and 2 from J, leaving 17 bases between them. The CDR3 has 15 residues. From germline, CDR1 is SGHAT and CDR2 FQDESV (reference sequence).

This clonotype was detected many times. V gene TRBV2 combines with J gene TRBJ2-3; 9 positions agree with TRBD2. CDR3 length: 13 amino acids. V lost 5 bases to trimming and J lost 6 bases; unmatched junction nucleotides: 3. In germline, CDR1 is SNHLY, CDR2 FYNNEI. CDR3 in DNA: TGTGCCAGCAGTTATAGCGGGAGCGATACGCAGTATTTT. Its protein is CASSYSGSDTQYF.

This clonotype occurred many times. A much larger clone sits a single nucleotide away, making a read error possible. In DNA form, the CDR3 reads TGTGCCAGCAGATACACAGATACGCAGTATTTT. Protein: CASRYTDTQYF. The rearrangement uses TRBV12-3 or TRBV12-4 and TRBJ2-3, with unresolved D. The CDR3 is made up of 11 amino acids. The germline V and J ends were trimmed by 6 bases and 2 bases, with 3 bases remaining between them.

A note on this clonotype: Possible read error: a much larger clone is one base away. The chain uses TRBV12-5 and TRBJ2-7; D may be TRBD2 (7 bases). This CDR3 region has 15 residues. Germline lookup yields CDR1 LGHNT and CDR2 FRNRAP. Here the CDR3 reads CASGPDGGRHYERYF. The DNA of the CDR3 is TGTGCTAGTGGCCCTGACGGGGGGCGGCACTACGAGCGGTACTTC.

This clonotype has at least ten counts. The chain recombines TRBV20-1 with TRBJ2-1; perhaps D is TRBD1 or TRBD2 (5 bases each). Germline V lookup: CDR1 DFQATT, CDR2 SNEGSKA (reference sequence). V was trimmed by 4 bases and J by 12 bases, leaving 19 bases between them. The length of the CDR3 is 13 residues. The CDR3 sequence: CSANRDLEGRQFF. CDR3 DNA sequence: TGCAGTGCTAACCGGGACCTAGAGGGGCGGCAGTTCTTC.

This clonotype was picked up a small number of times. The chain combines TRBV6-1 with TRBJ2-1, with 7 bases fitting TRBD2. This CDR3 is built from 13 residues. In germline, CDR1 is MNHNS, CDR2 SASEGT. Losses at the gene ends were 6 bases for V and 4 bases for J; bases not matched to a gene: 3. The CDR3 protein is CASSPGGYNEQFF. The CDR3 coding sequence is TGTGCCAGCAGCCCGGGGGGTTACAATGAGCAGTTCTTC.

This clonotype has just a few counts. The V and J genes are TRBV4-1 and TRBJ1-4; the D is unclear. The germline V gene has CDR1 MGHRA and CDR2 YSYEKL. V was clipped by 1 base and J by 0 bases, with 12 bases between them. CDR3 length: 17 residues. The CDR3 DNA follows: TGCGCCAGCAGCCAAGCCCCCCAGGAGGCAACTAATGAAAAACTGTTTTTT. Translated, it gives CASSQAPQEATNEKLFF.

There are many counts of this clonotype. The genes are TRBV12-3 or TRBV12-4 and TRBJ2-1, with 8 bases aligning to TRBD2. The DNA end lines up better with TRBJ2-5; the J call may be wrong. The CDR3 totals 17 residues. The CDR3 is CASTLRGLGTRWKTQYF. The CDR3 DNA reads TGTGCCAGCACCCTTCGGGGGTTGGGGACTAGGTGGAAGACCCAGTACTTC.

The V and J genes are TRBV7-9 and TRBJ2-7; 11 nucleotides match TRBD2. After removal of 5 bases from V and 2 bases from J, the junction contained 8 bases not matched to a gene. The CDR3 has 16 residues. Per the germline V gene, CDR1 is SEHNR and CDR2 is FQNEAQ (reference sequence). The CDR3 loop reads CASSSRLAGSTYEQYF. Written as DNA, the CDR3 is TGTGCCAGCAGCAGTAGACTAGCGGGGTCAACCTACGAGCAGTACTTC.

The chain employs TRBV3-1 and TRBJ1-5, with 8 bases aligning to TRBD1. The CDR3 totals 15 residues. CDR1 LGHDT and CDR2 YNNKEL come from the germline V gene (reference sequence). J lost 2 bases, V lost 6 bases, and 6 bases had no gene match. The CDR3 DNA reads TGTGCCAGCAGTCAGGGACAGGTGGGCAATCAGCCCCAGCATTTT. This codes for CASSQGQVGNQPQHF.

This clonotype was counted many times. The chain links TRBV10-1 to TRBJ1-5; D is uncertain. The germline V gene has CDR1 WNHNN and CDR2 SYGVQD (reference sequence). This CDR3 contains 14 residues. The V end lost 0 bases, the J end lost 4 bases, and 7 bases lay between the germline ends. CDR3 sequence reads: CASSESRGNQPQHF. Written as DNA, the CDR3 is TGCGCCAGCAGTGAGTCACGGGGTAATCAGCCCCAGCATTTT.

The rearrangement links TRBV3-1 to TRBJ2-2; 9 nucleotides line up with TRBD1. V lost 4 bases, J lost 6 bases, and 15 bases stayed unmatched. The CDR3 is made up of 18 amino acids. Germline V lookup: CDR1 LGHDT, CDR2 YNNKEL (reference sequence). CDR3 residues: CASSPGVKQGARSGELFF. The CDR3 coding sequence is TGTGCCAGCAGCCCGGGCGTGAAACAGGGGGCGCGCTCCGGGGAGCTGTTTTTT.

This clonotype was observed a handful of times. The chain uses TRBV6-1 and TRBJ1-5; D is unclear. Trimming stripped 2 bases from V and 9 bases from J, with 11 bases between. Per germline, CDR1 MNHNS and CDR2 SASEGT. The CDR3 contains 13 residues. This CDR3 is CASSETEPRPQHF. For the CDR3, the DNA is TGTGCCAGCAGTGAAACAGAGCCTAGGCCCCAGCATTTT.

The rearrangement joins TRBV11-3 to TRBJ2-7; D might be TRBD1 or TRBD2, each matching 5 bases. The length of the CDR3 is 15 residues. Germline loops: CDR1 SGHNT, CDR2 YENEEA. The V and J ends lost 0 bases and 0 bases respectively, with 9 bases between them. This CDR3 reads CASSLEPGPSYEQYF. In DNA, the CDR3 is TGTGCCAGCAGCTTAGAACCGGGACCCTCCTACGAGCAGTACTTC. Complete variable domain (other parts from reference TRBV11-3 and TRBJ2-7): EAGVVQSPRYKIIEKKQPVAFWCNPISGHNTLYWYLQNLGQGPELLIRYENEEAVDDSQLPKDRFSAERLKGVDSTLKIQPAELGDSAVYLCASSLEPGPSYEQYFGPGTRLTVT.

As for this clonotype: Since the CDR3 does not end with the conserved phenylalanine or tryptophan, this likely comes from a read error. The chain joins TRBV2 to TRBJ1-1; no clear D gene. Between the trimmed V and J ends, which lost 1 base and 11 bases, there was a span of 11 bases. The CDR3 length is 12 residues. Germline CDR1 and CDR2: SNHLY and FYNNEI. The CDR3 reads CASSEGKPVAFL. In DNA form, the CDR3 reads TGTGCCAGCAGTGAAGGGAAGCCCGTGGCTTTCCTT.

This clonotype was seen repeatedly, ten times or more. This chain links TRBV20-1 with TRBJ1-1; tentative D call: TRBD1 (6 bases). Germline loops: CDR1 DFQATT, CDR2 SNEGSKA (reference sequence). V was trimmed by 2 bases and J by 5 bases, leaving 18 bases between them. This CDR3 contains 15 residues. The CDR3 DNA reads TGCAGTGCTAGATCCCTCCCAGGGGAAAGGACTGAAGCTTTCTTT. It encodes CSARSLPGERTEAFF.

This clonotype was seen ten or more times. This chain uses TRBV20-1 with TRBJ2-5; D possibly matches TRBD1 or TRBD2 (6 bases each). V lost 5 bases, J lost 2 bases, and 15 bases lay in between. The germline V gene encodes CDR1 DFQATT and CDR2 SNEGSKA (reference sequence). The length of the CDR3 is 14 residues. Here the CDR3 DNA reads TGCAGTGCTGGGGGCACGGGAGTGCAAGAGACCCAGTACTTC. Translated, it gives CSAGGTGVQETQYF.

The rearrangement links TRBV19 to TRBJ2-3, with D unresolved. This CDR3 has 14 amino acids. Germline CDR1 is LNHDA and CDR2 is SQIVND (reference sequence). Trimming removed 3 bases at V and 0 bases at J, with 7 bases between. The CDR3 DNA sequence: TGTGCCAGTAGTATGGGCTATAGCACAGATACGCAGTATTTT. It specifies CASSMGYSTDTQYF.

This clonotype has at least ten counts. V usage is TRBV5-1 and J usage is TRBJ2-7, with a possible D match to TRBD2 (5 bases). Germline V gene data show CDR1 as SGHRS and CDR2 as YFSETQ. The CDR3 is made up of 16 amino acids. V lost 0 bases to trimming and J lost 1 base, with 14 bases between them. The chain's CDR3 is CASSLAGSRFSYEQYF. The CDR3 bases are TGCGCCAGCAGCTTGGCGGGGTCGCGGTTTTCCTACGAGCAGTACTTC. The complete variable domain, with remaining parts taken from reference TRBV5-1 and TRBJ2-7, reads KAGVTQTPRYLIKTRGQQVTLSCSPISGHRSVSWYQQTPGQGLQFLFEYFSETQRNKGNFPGRFSGRQFSNSRSEMNVSTLELGDSALYLCASSLAGSRFSYEQYFGPGTRLTVT.

V and J are TRBV6-4 and TRBJ2-3, with D maybe TRBD2 (6 bases). V dropped 0 bases and J dropped 14 bases, with 15 bases sitting between them. The CDR3 covers 13 residues. CDR1 and CDR2 (germline): MRHNA, SNTAGT. Here the CDR3 reads CASSDSAGTSLYF. Written as DNA, the CDR3 is TGTGCCAGCAGTGACTCGGCCGGGACTTCGCTGTATTTT.